What follows are 10 T cell receptor beta chains derived from one specimen sequenced in a study of shared clonotypes between healthy human individuals. Selected positively for CCR7 and CD45RO-negative, naive CD8 cells excluded terminally differentiated effector memory CD45RA+ cells. The method was immunoSEQ multiplex PCR; TCRdb's version includes in-frame clones alone and lacks a portion of them. Of around 1,900,000 clones in the sample, around 93% were seen once. The sequencing input was naive CD8+ T cells from PBMCs. These receptors were collected from a young man in good health. Some clones in this sample may be carry-over from other donors' samples.

This rearrangement joins TRBV27 to TRBJ1-5; tentatively, D is TRBD1 (6 bases). The CDR3 extends over 18 amino acids. The V gene lost 2 bases and the J gene lost 0 bases, with 17 bases spanning the gap. Per germline, CDR1 MNHEY and CDR2 SMNVEV (reference sequence). CDR3 amino acids: CASSLIGYRGYSNQPQHF. DNA of the CDR3: TGTGCCAGCAGTTTAATCGGTTATAGGGGGTATAGCAATCAGCCCCAGCATTTT.

The chain combines TRBV11-2 with TRBJ2-5; 8 bases are a match to TRBD1. The CDR3 spans 12 residues. Germline CDR1 and CDR2: SGHAT and FQNNGV. V was pared by 5 bases and J by 7 bases, with 3 bases of the junction left unmatched. CDR3 DNA: TGTGCCAGCAGCGACGACAGGGGGACCCAGTACTTC. It encodes CASSDDRGTQYF.

The gene calls are TRBV28 and TRBJ2-5; 8 bases agree with TRBD2. Germline V CDR1 and CDR2: MDHEN, SYDVKM. The CDR3 is 14 residues long. With V trimmed by 7 bases and J by 2 bases, 6 bases remained unmatched. CDR3 amino acids: CASTELADQETQYF. In DNA form, the CDR3 reads TGTGCCAGCACCGAACTAGCGGATCAAGAGACCCAGTACTTC.

Details on this clone: Other DNA sequences within the sample encode an identical CDR3. The chain carries TRBV27 and TRBJ2-7; no firm D call. This CDR3 spans 13 amino acids. The V and J ends lost 0 bases and 4 bases respectively, with 7 bases between them. CDR1 is MNHEY and CDR2 is SMNVEV in the germline V gene (reference sequence). The CDR3 DNA is TGTGCCAGCAGTTTATCGTTGACTTACGAGCAGTACTTC. It specifies CASSLSLTYEQYF.

The chain joins TRBV5-1 to TRBJ2-1; tentatively, D is TRBD1 (5 bases). Germline CDR1 and CDR2: SGHRS and YFSETQ. Trimming left V 4 bases short and J 14 bases short, with 16 bases between. This CDR3 region has 12 residues. As DNA, the CDR3 is TGCGCCAGCAGCCAAGACAGCCGGCAGGAGTTCTTC. Its translation: CASSQDSRQEFF.

The chain is built from TRBV28 and TRBJ2-2; D is unclear. CDR1 and CDR2 from the germline V gene are MDHEN and SYDVKM. The length of the CDR3 is 14 residues. V was trimmed by 3 bases and J by 1 base, leaving 6 bases between them. CDR3 in amino acids: CASSFLRNTGELFF. The CDR3 coding sequence is TGTGCCAGCAGTTTTCTTCGGAACACCGGGGAGCTGTTTTTT.

J is TRBJ2-1 and V is TRBV27; D call uncertain. Per the germline V gene, CDR1 is MNHEY and CDR2 is SMNVEV (reference sequence). This CDR3 comprises 12 residues. V lost 8 bases to trimming and J lost 6 bases, with 11 bases between them. The CDR3 region is CASLSSGNEQFF. The CDR3 DNA is TGTGCCAGCCTTTCCTCGGGCAATGAGCAGTTCTTC.

V is TRBV28 and J is TRBJ2-5; D is undetermined. V was clipped by 5 bases and J by 4 bases, with 17 bases between them. This CDR3 has 15 residues. Germline CDR1 and CDR2: MDHEN and SYDVKM. CDR3 loop: CASSRYSSYRETQYF. DNA for the CDR3: TGTGCCAGCAGTAGATACAGTTCGTACAGAGAGACCCAGTACTTC.

The rearrangement joins TRBV7-2 to TRBJ2-1, with TRBD1 as a possible D gene (5 bases). This CDR3 spans 13 amino acids. Between the trimmed V and J ends, which lost 8 bases and 7 bases, there was a span of 15 bases. Germline V lookup: CDR1 SGHTA, CDR2 FQGNSA. DNA for the CDR3: TGTGCCAGCTCTCAGTACAGGTCGAATGAGCAGTTCTTC. Encoded protein: CASSQYRSNEQFF.

The V and J genes are TRBV6-5 and TRBJ2-7, with 10 bases fitting TRBD1. The ends lost 5 bases at V and 5 bases at J; junction bases unmatched: 0. Germline V gene sequence: CDR1 MNHEY, CDR2 SVGAGI. CDR3 length: 12 amino acids. Here the CDR3 reads CASSGTGDEQYF. The CDR3 nucleotides are TGTGCCAGCAGTGGGACAGGGGACGAGCAGTACTTC.